This paragraph reports one T cell receptor (beta chain). This record comes from a study of control samples from healthy donors and cancer patients. Using immunoSEQ multiplex PCR, the repertoire was profiled, and TCRdb retains in-frame clones only, with some absent. The profile shows approximately 150,000 clones, roughly 93% of them singletons. Germline-derived CDR1 and CDR2 are GTSNPN and SVGIG (reference sequence). V lost 4 bases to trimming and J lost 1 base, with 13 bases between them. The CDR3 has 14 amino acids. This clonotype was sampled from a man aged 18 to 35 in good health. Sequencing was carried out using blood. The V and J genes are TRBV30 and TRBJ1-1, with a tentative D call TRBD1 (6 bases). This chain's CDR3 is CAWNTGTPNTEAFF. In nucleotides, the CDR3 is TGTGCCTGGAACACCGGGACACCGAACACTGAAGCTTTCTTT.